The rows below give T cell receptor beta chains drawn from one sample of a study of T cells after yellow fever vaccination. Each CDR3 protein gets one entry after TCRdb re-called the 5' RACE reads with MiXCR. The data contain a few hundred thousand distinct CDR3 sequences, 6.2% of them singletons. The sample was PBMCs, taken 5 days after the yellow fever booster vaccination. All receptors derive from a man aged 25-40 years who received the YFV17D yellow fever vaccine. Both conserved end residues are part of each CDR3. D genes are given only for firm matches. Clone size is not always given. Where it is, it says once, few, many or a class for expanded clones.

CDR3nt: TGCAGCGTTGGTTTCCGGTGGAATGAGCAGTTCTTC
CDR3aa: CSVGFRWNEQFF
abundance: many
d_gene: .
v_gene: TRBV29-1
j_gene: TRBJ2-1

CDR3nt: TGTGCCAGCAGCGTAGGATCTTCTTGGAGGAACACTGAAGCTTTCTTT
CDR3aa: CASSVGSSWRNTEAFF
abundance: .
d_gene: .
v_gene: TRBV9
j_gene: TRBJ1-1

CDR3nt: TGTGCCAGCAGCTTACAAGGTAGCGATCGTGAGCAGTTCTTC
CDR3aa: CASSLQGSDREQFF
abundance: many
d_gene: .
v_gene: TRBV7-2
j_gene: TRBJ2-1

CDR3nt: TGCAGTGCCCTGATTCTAGCTGAGGACGAGCAGTACTTC
CDR3aa: CSALILAEDEQYF
abundance: many
d_gene: .
v_gene: TRBV20-1
j_gene: TRBJ2-7

CDR3nt: TGCGCCAGCAGCCAAGATGTGTCAGGCCAATCCCCTAGCACAGATACGCAGTATTTT
CDR3aa: CASSQDVSGQSPSTDTQYF
abundance: .
d_gene: .
v_gene: TRBV4-3
j_gene: TRBJ2-3

CDR3nt: TGTGCCAGCAGCTTAGCTGTTCGGCGGGGGAAAAACATTCAGTACTTC
CDR3aa: CASSLAVRRGKNIQYF
abundance: few
d_gene: TRBD2
v_gene: TRBV7-2
j_gene: TRBJ2-4

CDR3nt: TGCAGTGCTAGAGACGGTCTATCGCCTGGAAACACCATATATTTT
CDR3aa: CSARDGLSPGNTIYF
abundance: many
d_gene: .
v_gene: TRBV20-1
j_gene: TRBJ1-3

CDR3nt: TGTGCCAGCTCACCAATACTCCTCGGGGGCCGGCGCCAAGAGACCCAGTACTTC
CDR3aa: CASSPILLGGRRQETQYF
abundance: .
d_gene: .
v_gene: TRBV18
j_gene: TRBJ2-5

CDR3nt: TGTGCCAGCAGCGTTGGGCTCCCTAGGGATACGCAGTATTTT
CDR3aa: CASSVGLPRDTQYF
abundance: few
d_gene: .
v_gene: TRBV7-9
j_gene: TRBJ2-3

CDR3nt: TGTGCCAGTGGAAAGCAAAGCCAGTTCTTC
CDR3aa: CASGKQSQFF
abundance: few
d_gene: .
v_gene: TRBV19
j_gene: TRBJ2-1

CDR3nt: TGCGCCAGCAGCTTGGGGCCGGGGACAGGGAGGACTGAAGCTTTCTTT
CDR3aa: CASSLGPGTGRTEAFF
abundance: many
d_gene: TRBD1
v_gene: TRBV5-1
j_gene: TRBJ1-1

CDR3nt: TGTGCCAGCAGTTCAAATTCACCCCTCCACTTT
CDR3aa: CASSSNSPLHF
abundance: many
d_gene: .
v_gene: TRBV27
j_gene: TRBJ1-6

CDR3nt: TGCGCCAGCAGCTTGGGGGGAGTCGGGCAGTTCTTC
CDR3aa: CASSLGGVGQFF
abundance: few
d_gene: .
v_gene: TRBV5-1
j_gene: TRBJ2-1

CDR3nt: TGCAGTGCGTCCCAGGGCACTAGCGGGAGGGCCAATCAAGAGACCCAGTACTTC
CDR3aa: CSASQGTSGRANQETQYF
abundance: .
d_gene: TRBD2
v_gene: TRBV20-1
j_gene: TRBJ2-5

CDR3nt: TGTGCCAGCAGCCACGGCAGCGGTGGCCAAGAGACCCAGTACTTC
CDR3aa: CASSHGSGGQETQYF
abundance: .
d_gene: .
v_gene: TRBV4-2
j_gene: TRBJ2-5

CDR3nt: TGCGCCAGCAGCCAAGCGAACTCGGGAGAGACCCAGTACTTC
CDR3aa: CASSQANSGETQYF
abundance: .
d_gene: .
v_gene: TRBV4-3
j_gene: TRBJ2-5

CDR3nt: TGTGCCACCAGCAGAGATTGGGGGGACACCACAGATACGCAGTATTTT
CDR3aa: CATSRDWGDTTDTQYF
abundance: few
d_gene: .
v_gene: TRBV15
j_gene: TRBJ2-3